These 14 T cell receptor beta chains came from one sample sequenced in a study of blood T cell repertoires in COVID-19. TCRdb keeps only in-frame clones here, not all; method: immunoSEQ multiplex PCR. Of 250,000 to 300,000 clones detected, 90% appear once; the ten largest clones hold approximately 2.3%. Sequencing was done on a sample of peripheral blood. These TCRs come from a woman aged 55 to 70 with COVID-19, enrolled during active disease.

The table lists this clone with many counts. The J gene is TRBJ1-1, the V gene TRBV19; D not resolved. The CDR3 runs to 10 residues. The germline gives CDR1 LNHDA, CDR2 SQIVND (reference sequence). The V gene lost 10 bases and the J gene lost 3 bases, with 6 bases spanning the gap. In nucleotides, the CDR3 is TGTGCCACCCTCGACACTGAAGCTTTCTTT. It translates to CATLDTEAFF.

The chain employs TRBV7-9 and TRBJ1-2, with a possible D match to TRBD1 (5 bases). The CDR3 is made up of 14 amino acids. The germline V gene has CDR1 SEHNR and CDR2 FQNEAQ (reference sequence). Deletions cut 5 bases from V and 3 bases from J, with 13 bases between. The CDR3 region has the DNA TGTGCCAGCAGCGTTGGGGGGACGGACTATGGCTACACCTTC. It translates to CASSVGGTDYGYTF. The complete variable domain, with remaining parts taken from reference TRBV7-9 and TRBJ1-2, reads DTGVSQNPRHKITKRGQNVTFRCDPISEHNRLYWYRQTLGQGPEFLTYFQNEAQLEKSRLLSDRFSAERPKGSFSTLEIQRTEQGDSAMYLCASSVGGTDYGYTFGSGTRLTVV.

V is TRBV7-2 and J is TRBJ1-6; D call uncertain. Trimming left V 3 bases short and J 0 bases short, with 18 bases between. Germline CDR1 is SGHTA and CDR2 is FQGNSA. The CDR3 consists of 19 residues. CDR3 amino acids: CASSFVFSVTSSYNSPLHF. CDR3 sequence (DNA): TGTGCCAGCAGCTTTGTATTTTCCGTCACGAGCTCCTATAATTCACCCCTCCACTTT.

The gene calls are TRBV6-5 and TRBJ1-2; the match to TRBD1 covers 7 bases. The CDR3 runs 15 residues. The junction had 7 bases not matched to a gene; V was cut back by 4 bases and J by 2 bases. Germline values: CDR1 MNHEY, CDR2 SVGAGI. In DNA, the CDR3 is TGTGCCAGCAGTTCGGTACAGGGGAACAACTATGGCTACACCTTC. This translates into CASSSVQGNNYGYTF.

This chain's CDR3 is CASSLTRGTGLGNEQFF. CDR3 nucleotides: TGTGCCAGCAGCCTCACTCGTGGGACAGGGCTAGGGAATGAGCAGTTCTTC. The chain is built from TRBV7-2 and TRBJ2-1, with TRBD1 matching over 9 bases. The CDR3 runs to 17 residues. Germline V gene lookup returns CDR1 SGHTA and CDR2 FQGNSA. V lost 5 bases, J lost 7 bases, and 15 bases stayed unmatched.

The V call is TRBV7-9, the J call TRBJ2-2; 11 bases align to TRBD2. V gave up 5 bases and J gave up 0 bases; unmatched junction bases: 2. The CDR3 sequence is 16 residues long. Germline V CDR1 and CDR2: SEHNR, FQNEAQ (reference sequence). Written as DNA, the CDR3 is TGTGCCAGCAGCCGACTAGCGGGGACGAACACCGGGGAGCTGTTTTTT. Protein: CASSRLAGTNTGELFF.

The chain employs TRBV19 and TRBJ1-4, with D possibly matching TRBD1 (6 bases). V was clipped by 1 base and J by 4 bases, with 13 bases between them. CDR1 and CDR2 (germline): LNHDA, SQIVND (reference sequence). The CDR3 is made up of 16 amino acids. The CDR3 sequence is CASSIAVRTDNEKLFF. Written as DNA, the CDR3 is TGTGCCAGTAGTATAGCGGTGAGGACAGATAATGAAAAACTGTTTTTT.

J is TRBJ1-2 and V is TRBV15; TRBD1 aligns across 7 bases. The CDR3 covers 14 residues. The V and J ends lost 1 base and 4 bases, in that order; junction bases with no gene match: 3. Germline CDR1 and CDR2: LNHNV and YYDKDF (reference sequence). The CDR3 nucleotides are TGTGCCACCAGCAGAGGACAGGGAGGCTATGGCTACACCTTC. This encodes CATSRGQGGYGYTF.

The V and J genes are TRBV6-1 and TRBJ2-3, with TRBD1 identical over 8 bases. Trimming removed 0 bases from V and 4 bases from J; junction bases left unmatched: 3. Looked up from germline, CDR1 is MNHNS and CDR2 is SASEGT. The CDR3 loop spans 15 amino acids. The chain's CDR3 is CASSEATGGADTQYF. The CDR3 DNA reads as TGTGCCAGCAGTGAAGCTACAGGGGGTGCAGATACGCAGTATTTT.

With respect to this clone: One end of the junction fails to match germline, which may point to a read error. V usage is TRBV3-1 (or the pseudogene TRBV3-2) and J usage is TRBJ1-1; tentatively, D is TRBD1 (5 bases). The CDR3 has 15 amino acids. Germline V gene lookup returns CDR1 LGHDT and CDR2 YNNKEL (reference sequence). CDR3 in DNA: TGTGCCAGAAGCCAACGGATTCGAGTAGGGGATGAAGCTTTCTTT. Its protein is CARSQRIRVGDEAFF.

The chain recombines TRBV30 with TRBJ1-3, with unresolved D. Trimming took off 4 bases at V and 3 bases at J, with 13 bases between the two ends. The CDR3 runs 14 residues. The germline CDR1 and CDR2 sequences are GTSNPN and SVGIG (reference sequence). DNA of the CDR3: TGTGCCTGGACTCCCGGGGTGGTTGGAAACACCATATATTTT. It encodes CAWTPGVVGNTIYF.

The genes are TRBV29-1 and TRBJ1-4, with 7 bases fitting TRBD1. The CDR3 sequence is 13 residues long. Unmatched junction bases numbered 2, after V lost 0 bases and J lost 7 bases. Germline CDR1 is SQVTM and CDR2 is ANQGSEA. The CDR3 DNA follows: TGCAGCGTTGAAGATCAGGGGGTTGAAAAACTGTTTTTT. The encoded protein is CSVEDQGVEKLFF. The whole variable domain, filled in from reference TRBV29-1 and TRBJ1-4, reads SAVISQKPSRDICQRGTSLTIQCQVDSQVTMMFWYRQQPGQSLTLIATANQGSEATYESGFVIDKFPISRPNLTFSTLTVSNMSPEDSSIYLCSVEDQGVEKLFFGSGTQLSVL.

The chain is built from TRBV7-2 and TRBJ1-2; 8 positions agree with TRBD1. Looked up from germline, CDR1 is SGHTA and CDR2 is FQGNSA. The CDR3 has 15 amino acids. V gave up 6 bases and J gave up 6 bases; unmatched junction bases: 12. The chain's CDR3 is CASRPRGQVADGYTF. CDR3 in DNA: TGTGCCAGCAGACCCAGGGGGCAGGTCGCGGATGGCTACACCTTC.

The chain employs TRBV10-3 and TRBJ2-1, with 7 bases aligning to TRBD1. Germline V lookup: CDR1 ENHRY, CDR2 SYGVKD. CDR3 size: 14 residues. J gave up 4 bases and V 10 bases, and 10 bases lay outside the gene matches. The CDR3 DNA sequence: TGTGCCACCTCAGTCGACAGGGCTTACAATGAGCAGTTCTTC. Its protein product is CATSVDRAYNEQFF.